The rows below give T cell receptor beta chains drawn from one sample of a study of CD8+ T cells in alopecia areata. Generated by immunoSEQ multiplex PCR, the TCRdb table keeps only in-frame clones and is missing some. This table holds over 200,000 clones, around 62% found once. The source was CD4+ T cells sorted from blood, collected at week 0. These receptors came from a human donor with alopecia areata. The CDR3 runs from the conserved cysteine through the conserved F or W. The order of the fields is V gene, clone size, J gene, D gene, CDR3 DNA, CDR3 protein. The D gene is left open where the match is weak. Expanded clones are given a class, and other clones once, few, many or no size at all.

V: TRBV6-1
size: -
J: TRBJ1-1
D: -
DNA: TGTGCCAGCAGTGTAGGGGGATACACTGAAGCTTTCTTT
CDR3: CASSVGGYTEAFF

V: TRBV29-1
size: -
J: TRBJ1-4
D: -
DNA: TGCAGCGTTGCCGCTCCGGGGACTAATGAAAAACTGTTTTTT
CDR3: CSVAAPGTNEKLFF

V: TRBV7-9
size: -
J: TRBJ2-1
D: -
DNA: TGTGCCAGCAGCTCGGTTTCCTACAATGAGCAGTTCTTC
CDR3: CASSSVSYNEQFF

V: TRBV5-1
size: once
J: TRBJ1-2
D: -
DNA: TGCGCCAGCAGCTTCTCATCAGGGAGGTATGGCTACACCTTC
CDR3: CASSFSSGRYGYTF

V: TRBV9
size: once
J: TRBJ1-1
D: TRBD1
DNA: TGTGCCAGCAGCGTAACGACAGGGGGCAATGAAGCTTTCTTT
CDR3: CASSVTTGGNEAFF

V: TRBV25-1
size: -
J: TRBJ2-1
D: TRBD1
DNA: TGTGCCAGCAGGGAACAGGGGGACTACAATGAGCAGTTCTTC
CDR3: CASREQGDYNEQFF

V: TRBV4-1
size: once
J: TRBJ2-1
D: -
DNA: TGCGCCAGTCGGGCTAGTGGTGCCAATGAGCAGTTCTTC
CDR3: CASRASGANEQFF

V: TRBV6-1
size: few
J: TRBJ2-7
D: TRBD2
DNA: TGTGCCAGCAGTGGTTCAGCGGGAGGGCGGTACGAGCAGTACTTC
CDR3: CASSGSAGGRYEQYF

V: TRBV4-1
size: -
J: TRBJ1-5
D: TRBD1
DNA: TGCGCCAGCAGCCTTACAGGACAGGGGGGCAATCAGCCCCAGCATTTT
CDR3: CASSLTGQGGNQPQHF

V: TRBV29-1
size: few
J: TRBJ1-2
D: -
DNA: TGCAGCGTTGATCCGGGAGGCTACACCTTC
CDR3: CSVDPGGYTF

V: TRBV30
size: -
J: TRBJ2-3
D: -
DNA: TGTGCCTGGAGTGTTGGGAGTTTAGCAGATACGCAGTATTTT
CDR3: CAWSVGSLADTQYF

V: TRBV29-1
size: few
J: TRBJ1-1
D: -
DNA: TGCAGCGTTGAACAGAGGCTGAACACTGAAGCTTTCTTT
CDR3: CSVEQRLNTEAFF

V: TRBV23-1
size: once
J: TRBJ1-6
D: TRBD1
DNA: TGCGCCAGCAGTCAATCCGATCCGGTTTCTGGGACAGGGTCAATATTAATATGTTCACCCCTCCACTTT
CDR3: CASSQSDPVSGTGSILICSPLHF

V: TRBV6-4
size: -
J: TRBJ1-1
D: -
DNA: TGTGCCAGCAGGCCTGAGGAGGGGGGCACTGAAGCTTTCTTT
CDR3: CASRPEEGGTEAFF

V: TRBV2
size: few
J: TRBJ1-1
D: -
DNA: TGTGCCAGCAGTCTGGGCACCCTGAACACTGAAGCTTTCTTT
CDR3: CASSLGTLNTEAFF

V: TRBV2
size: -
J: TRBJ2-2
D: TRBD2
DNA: TGTGCCAGCAGATGGACTAGCGGAAACTCAGGGGAGCTGTTTTTT
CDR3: CASRWTSGNSGELFF

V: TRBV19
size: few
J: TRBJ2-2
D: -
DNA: TGTGCCAGTAGTATGTCCTTAGCGGTGAGCGGGGAGCTGTTTTTT
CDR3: CASSMSLAVSGELFF

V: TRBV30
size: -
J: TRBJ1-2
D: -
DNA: TGTGCCTGGACCCGGGCCCAGCCTATCTACACCTTC
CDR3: CAWTRAQPIYTF

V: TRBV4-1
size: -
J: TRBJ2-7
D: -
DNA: TGCGCCAGCAGCCGAGGACTGCTTACCGACGAGCAGTACTTC
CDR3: CASSRGLLTDEQYF

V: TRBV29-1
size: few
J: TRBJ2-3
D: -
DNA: TGCAGCGTTGAGGGGCACAACACAGATACGCAGTATTTT
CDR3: CSVEGHNTDTQYF

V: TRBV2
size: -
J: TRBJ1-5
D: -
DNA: TGTGCCAGCAGTGAACGGCAGGGAAATCAGCCCCAGCATTTT
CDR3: CASSERQGNQPQHF

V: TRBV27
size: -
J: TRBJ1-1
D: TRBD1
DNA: TGTGCCAGCAGTCCGGGCAGGGGGCGAAAGAACACTGAAGCTTTCTTT
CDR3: CASSPGRGRKNTEAFF

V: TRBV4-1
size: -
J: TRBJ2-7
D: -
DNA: TGCGCCAGCAGCCAGATTCGGCGAACCTACGAGCAGTACTTC
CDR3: CASSQIRRTYEQYF

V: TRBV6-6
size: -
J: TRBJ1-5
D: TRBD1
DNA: TGTGCCATTGCGGGACAGGGCAATCAGCCCCAGCATTTT
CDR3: CAIAGQGNQPQHF

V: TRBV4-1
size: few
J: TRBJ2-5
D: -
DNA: TGCGCCAGCAGCCAAGATCCGGTGGTGGGGACCCAGTACTTC
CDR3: CASSQDPVVGTQYF

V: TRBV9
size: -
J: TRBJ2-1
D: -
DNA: TGTGCCAGCAGCCCGTTTCTCCAGTACAATGAGCAGTTCTTC
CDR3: CASSPFLQYNEQFF

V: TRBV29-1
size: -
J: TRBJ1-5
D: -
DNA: TGCAGCGTTGGACTCCCCAATCAGCCCCAGCATTTT
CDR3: CSVGLPNQPQHF

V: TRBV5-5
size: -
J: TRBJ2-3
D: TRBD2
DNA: TGTGCCAGCAGCACGGGACTAGCAGATACGCAGTATTTT
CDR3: CASSTGLADTQYF

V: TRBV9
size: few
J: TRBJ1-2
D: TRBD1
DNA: TGTGCCAGCAGCGCGCGACAGGGGGCAAGCTATGGCTACACCTTC
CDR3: CASSARQGASYGYTF

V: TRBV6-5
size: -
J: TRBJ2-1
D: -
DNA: TGTGCCAGCTACCGGGACACCTCCTCCTACAATGAGCAGTTCTTC
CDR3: CASYRDTSSYNEQFF

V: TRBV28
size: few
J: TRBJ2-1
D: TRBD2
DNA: TGTGCCAGCAGTTTGGTTAGCGGGAAGCTTGAGCAGTTCTTC
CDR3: CASSLVSGKLEQFF

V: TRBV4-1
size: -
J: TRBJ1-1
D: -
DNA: TGCGCCAGCAGCCAATGGGAAATGAACACTGAAGCTTTCTTT
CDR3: CASSQWEMNTEAFF

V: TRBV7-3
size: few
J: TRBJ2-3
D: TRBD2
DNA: TGTGCCAGCACCGAATCCGGGACTAGCAGTGCAGGAGATACGCAGTATTTT
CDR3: CASTESGTSSAGDTQYF

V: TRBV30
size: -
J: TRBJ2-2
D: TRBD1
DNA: TGTGCCTGGAGTGGGAAGACAGGGTCGACCGGGGAGCTGTTTTTT
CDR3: CAWSGKTGSTGELFF

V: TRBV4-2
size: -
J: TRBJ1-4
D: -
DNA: TGTGCCAGCAGCCCCGAGACGCGGGAAAAACTGTTTTTT
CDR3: CASSPETREKLFF

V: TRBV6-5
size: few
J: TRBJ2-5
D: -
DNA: TGTGCCAGCAGTTACACTCTACAAGAGACCCAGTACTTC
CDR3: CASSYTLQETQYF

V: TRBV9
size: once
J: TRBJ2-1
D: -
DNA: TGTGCCAGCAGCCCCCCAGGGCTAGCGCTCAGCAATGAGCAGTTCTTC
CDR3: CASSPPGLALSNEQFF

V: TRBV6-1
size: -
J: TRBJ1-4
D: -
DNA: TGTGCCAGCAGATCTTATCATGCAACTAATGAAAAACTGTTTTTT
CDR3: CASRSYHATNEKLFF